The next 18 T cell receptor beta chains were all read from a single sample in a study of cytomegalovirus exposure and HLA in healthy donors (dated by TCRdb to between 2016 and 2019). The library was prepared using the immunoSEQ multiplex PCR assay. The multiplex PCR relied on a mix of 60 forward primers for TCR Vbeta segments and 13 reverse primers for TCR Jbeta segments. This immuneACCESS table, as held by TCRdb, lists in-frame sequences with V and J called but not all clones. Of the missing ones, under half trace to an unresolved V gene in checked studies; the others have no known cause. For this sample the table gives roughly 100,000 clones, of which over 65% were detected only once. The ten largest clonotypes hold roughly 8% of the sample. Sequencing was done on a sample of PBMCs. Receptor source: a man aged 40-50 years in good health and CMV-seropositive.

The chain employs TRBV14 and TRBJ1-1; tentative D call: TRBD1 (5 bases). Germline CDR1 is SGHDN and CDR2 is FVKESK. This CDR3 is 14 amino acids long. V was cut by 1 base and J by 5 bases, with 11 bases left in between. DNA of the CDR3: TGTGCCAGCAGCCAAGTGGGGGGAGGTACTGAAGCTTTCTTT. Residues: CASSQVGGGTEAFF.

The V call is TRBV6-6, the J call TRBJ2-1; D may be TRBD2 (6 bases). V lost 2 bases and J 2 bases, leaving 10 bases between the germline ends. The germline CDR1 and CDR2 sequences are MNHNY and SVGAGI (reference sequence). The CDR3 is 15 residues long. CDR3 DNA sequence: TGTGCCAGCAGTTACCTAGCGTCGACCTACAATGAGCAGTTCTTC. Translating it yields CASSYLASTYNEQFF.

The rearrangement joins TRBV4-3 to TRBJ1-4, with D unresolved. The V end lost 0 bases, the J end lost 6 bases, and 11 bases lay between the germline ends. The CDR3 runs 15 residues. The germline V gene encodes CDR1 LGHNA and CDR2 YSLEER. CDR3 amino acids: CASSQDGVSYEKLFF. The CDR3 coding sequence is TGCGCCAGCAGCCAAGATGGAGTATCCTATGAAAAACTGTTTTTT.

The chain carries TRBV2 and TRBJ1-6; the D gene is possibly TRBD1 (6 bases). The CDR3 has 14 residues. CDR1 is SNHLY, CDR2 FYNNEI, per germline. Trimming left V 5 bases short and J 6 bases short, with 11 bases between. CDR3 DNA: TGTGCCAGCAGTAAGACAGGAGCTAATTCACCCCTCCACTTT. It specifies CASSKTGANSPLHF.

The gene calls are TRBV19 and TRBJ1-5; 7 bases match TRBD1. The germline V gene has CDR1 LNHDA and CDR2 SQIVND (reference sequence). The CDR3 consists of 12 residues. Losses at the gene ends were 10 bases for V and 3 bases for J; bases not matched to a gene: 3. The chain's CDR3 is CATQGVNQPQHF. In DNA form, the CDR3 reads TGTGCCACCCAGGGGGTCAATCAGCCCCAGCATTTT. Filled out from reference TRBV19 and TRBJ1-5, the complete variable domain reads DGGITQSPKYLFRKEGQNVTLSCEQNLNHDAMYWYRQDPGQGLRLIYYSQIVNDFQKGDIAEGYSVSREKKESFPLTVTSAQKNPTAFYLCATQGVNQPQHFGDGTRLSIL.

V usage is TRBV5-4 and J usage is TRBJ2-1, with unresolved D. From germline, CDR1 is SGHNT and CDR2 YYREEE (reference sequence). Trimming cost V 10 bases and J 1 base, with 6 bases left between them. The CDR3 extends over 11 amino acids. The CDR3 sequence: CAVPSYNEQFF. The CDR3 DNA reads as TGTGCCGTCCCTTCCTACAATGAGCAGTTCTTC.

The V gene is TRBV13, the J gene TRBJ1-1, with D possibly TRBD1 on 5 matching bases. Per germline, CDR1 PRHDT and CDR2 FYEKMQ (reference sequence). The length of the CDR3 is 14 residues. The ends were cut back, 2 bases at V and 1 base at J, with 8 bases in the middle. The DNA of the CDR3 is TGTGCCAGCAGCTTAACAGGACCGAACACTGAAGCTTTCTTT. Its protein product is CASSLTGPNTEAFF.

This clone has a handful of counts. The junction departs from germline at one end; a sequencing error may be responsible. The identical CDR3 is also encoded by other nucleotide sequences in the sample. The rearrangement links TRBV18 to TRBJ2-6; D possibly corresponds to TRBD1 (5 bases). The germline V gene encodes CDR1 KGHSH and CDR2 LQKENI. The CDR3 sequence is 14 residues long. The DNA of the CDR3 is TGTGCCAGCTCACCGCTCTCTGGGGCCAACGGCCTGACTTTC. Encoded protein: CASSPLSGANGLTF. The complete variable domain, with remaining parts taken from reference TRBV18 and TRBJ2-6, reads NAGVMQNPRHLVRRRGQEARLRCSPMKGHSHVYWYRQLPEEGLKFMVYLQKENIIDESGMPKERFSAEFPKEGPSILRIQQVVRGDSAAYFCASSPLSGANGLTFGAGSRLTVL.

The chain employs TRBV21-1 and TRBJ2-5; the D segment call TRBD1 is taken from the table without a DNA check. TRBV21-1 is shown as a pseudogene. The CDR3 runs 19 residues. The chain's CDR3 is CASSPSSRDRGRGEETQYF. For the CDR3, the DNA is TGTGCCAGCAGCCCTTCGTCCCGGGACAGAGGTAGGGGTGAGGAGACCCAGTACTTC.

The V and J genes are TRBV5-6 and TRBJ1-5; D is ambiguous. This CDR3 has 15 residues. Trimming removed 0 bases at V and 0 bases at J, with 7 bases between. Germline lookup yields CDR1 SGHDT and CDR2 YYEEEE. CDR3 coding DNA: TGTGCCAGCAGCTTGGGCGTGAATAGCAATCAGCCCCAGCATTTT. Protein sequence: CASSLGVNSNQPQHF. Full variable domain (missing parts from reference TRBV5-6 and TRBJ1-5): DAGVTQSPTHLIKTRGQQVTLRCSPKSGHDTVSWYQQALGQGPQFIFQYYEEEERQRGNFPDRFSGHQFPNYSSELNVNALLLGDSALYLCASSLGVNSNQPQHFGDGTRLSIL.

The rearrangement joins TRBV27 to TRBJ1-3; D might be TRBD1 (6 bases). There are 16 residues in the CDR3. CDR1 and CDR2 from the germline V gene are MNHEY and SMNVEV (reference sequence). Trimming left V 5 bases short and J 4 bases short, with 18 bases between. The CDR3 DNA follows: TGTGCCAGCAGTCCGCTACAGGGTCGGAGAGGAAACACCATATATTTT. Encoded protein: CASSPLQGRRGNTIYF.

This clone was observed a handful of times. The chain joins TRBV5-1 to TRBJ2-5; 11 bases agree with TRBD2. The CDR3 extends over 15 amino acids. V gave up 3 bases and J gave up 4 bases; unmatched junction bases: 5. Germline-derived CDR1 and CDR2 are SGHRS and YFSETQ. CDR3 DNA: TGCGCCAGCAGCTCGACTAGCGGGACCGGAGAGACCCAGTACTTC. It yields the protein CASSSTSGTGETQYF.

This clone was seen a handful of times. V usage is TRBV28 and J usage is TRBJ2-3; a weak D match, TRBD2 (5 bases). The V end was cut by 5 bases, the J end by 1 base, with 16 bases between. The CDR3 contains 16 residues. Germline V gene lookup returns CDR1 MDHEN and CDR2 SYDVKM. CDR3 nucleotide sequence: TGTGCCAGCAGTCAGCCTGGGGTGCGGGGCACAGATACGCAGTATTTT. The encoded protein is CASSQPGVRGTDTQYF.

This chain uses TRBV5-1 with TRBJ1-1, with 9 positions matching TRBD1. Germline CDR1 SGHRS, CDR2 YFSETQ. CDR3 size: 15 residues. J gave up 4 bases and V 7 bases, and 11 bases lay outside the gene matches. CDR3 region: CASVKTGGSITEAFF. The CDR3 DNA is TGCGCCAGCGTAAAAACAGGGGGCTCTATCACTGAAGCTTTCTTT.

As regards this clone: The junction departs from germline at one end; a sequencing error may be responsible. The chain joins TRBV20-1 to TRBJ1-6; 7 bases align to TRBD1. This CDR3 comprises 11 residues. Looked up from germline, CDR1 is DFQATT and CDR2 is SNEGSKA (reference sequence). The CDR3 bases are TGCAGTGCTAGGTACGGAGGGGGCTTCGACTTT. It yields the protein CSARYGGGFDF.

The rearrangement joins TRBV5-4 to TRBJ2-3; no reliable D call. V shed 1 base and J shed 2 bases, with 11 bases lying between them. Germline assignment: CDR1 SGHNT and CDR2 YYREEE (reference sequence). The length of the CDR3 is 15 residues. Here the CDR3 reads CASSLTITSTDTQYF. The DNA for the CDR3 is TGTGCCAGCAGCTTGACAATCACCTCCACAGATACGCAGTATTTT. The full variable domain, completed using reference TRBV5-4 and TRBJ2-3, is ETGVTQSPTHLIKTRGQQVTLRCSSQSGHNTVSWYQQALGQGPQFIFQYYREEENGRGNFPPRFSGLQFPNYSSELNVNALELDDSALYLCASSLTITSTDTQYFGPGTRLTVL.

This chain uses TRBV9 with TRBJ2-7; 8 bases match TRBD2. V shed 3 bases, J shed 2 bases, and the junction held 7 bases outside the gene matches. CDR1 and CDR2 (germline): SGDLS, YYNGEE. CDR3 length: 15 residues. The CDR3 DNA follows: TGTGCCAGCAGCGCAACTAGCGGACCTACCTACGAGCAGTACTTC. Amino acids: CASSATSGPTYEQYF.

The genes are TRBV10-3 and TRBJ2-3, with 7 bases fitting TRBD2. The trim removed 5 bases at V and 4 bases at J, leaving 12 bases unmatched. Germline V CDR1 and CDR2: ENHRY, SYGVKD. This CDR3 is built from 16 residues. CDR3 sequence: CAISLPPGTNPDTQYF. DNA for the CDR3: TGTGCCATCAGTCTACCCCCCGGGACTAACCCAGATACGCAGTATTTT.